The next 22 T cell receptor beta chains were all read from a single sample in a study of cytotoxic CD8 clonotypes in ibrutinib-treated CLL. Using immunoSEQ multiplex PCR, the repertoire was profiled, and TCRdb retains in-frame clones only, with some absent. The sample holds around 310,000 clones, 80% seen once. The sequencing used PBMCs, collected before ibrutinib treatment. These receptors all stem from a human donor with chronic lymphocytic leukemia.

V is TRBV7-8 and J is TRBJ2-7; D may be TRBD1 (6 bases). From germline, CDR1 is SGHVS and CDR2 FQNEAQ. There are 20 residues in the CDR3. V was trimmed by 2 bases and J by 3 bases, leaving 29 bases between them. The CDR3: CASSLILSAGDIQHYYEQYF. CDR3 nucleotides: TGTGCCAGCAGCTTAATTTTATCAGCTGGGGACATCCAACACTACTACGAGCAGTACTTC.

In its sample, this clone was seen a few times. This chain uses TRBV4-1 with TRBJ2-6, with D unresolved. Trimming stripped 4 bases from V and 2 bases from J, with 21 bases between. The CDR3 extends over 19 amino acids. Germline CDR1 and CDR2: MGHRA and YSYEKL. The CDR3 loop is CASSLLAPAQAPGANVLTF. The DNA for the CDR3 is TGCGCCAGCAGCCTCCTTGCACCCGCTCAGGCACCTGGGGCCAACGTCCTGACTTTC.

This chain uses TRBV29-1 with TRBJ1-1; 11 bases match TRBD1. The CDR3 runs to 12 residues. After removal of 6 bases from V and 5 bases from J, the junction contained 2 bases not matched to a gene. The germline V gene has CDR1 SQVTM and CDR2 ANQGSEA. The CDR3 reads CSVGQGGTEAFF. CDR3 nucleotides: TGCAGCGTGGGACAGGGGGGGACTGAAGCTTTCTTT.

Comments on this clone: Other DNA sequences within the sample encode an identical CDR3. The V call is TRBV4-2, the J call TRBJ2-7, with 11 nucleotides matching TRBD2. CDR3 length: 17 amino acids. V lost 0 bases to trimming and J lost 0 bases; unmatched junction nucleotides: 4. Germline V gene data show CDR1 as LGHNA and CDR2 as YNFKEQ. The CDR3 is CASSQEGTSGSSYEQYF. For the CDR3, the DNA is TGTGCCAGCAGCCAAGAGGGGACTAGCGGAAGCTCCTACGAGCAGTACTTC.

V and J are TRBV6-5 and TRBJ2-5; the D gene is possibly TRBD2 (5 bases). Germline values: CDR1 MNHEY, CDR2 SVGAGI. The CDR3 runs 15 residues. Between the trimmed V and J ends, which lost 2 bases and 2 bases, there was a span of 12 bases. CDR3: CASSYEGSGQETQYF. CDR3 sequence (DNA): TGTGCCAGCAGTTACGAGGGAAGTGGGCAAGAGACCCAGTACTTC.

The gene calls are TRBV9 and TRBJ2-1; D gene ambiguous. The germline V and J ends were trimmed by 0 bases and 7 bases, with 14 bases remaining between them. Germline CDR1 SGDLS, CDR2 YYNGEE. This CDR3 region has 15 residues. This CDR3 is CASSVDGPRRNEQFF. The CDR3 DNA is TGTGCCAGCAGCGTAGATGGGCCGAGGCGGAATGAGCAGTTCTTC.

The chain couples TRBV30 to TRBJ2-6; D unclear. The germline V gene encodes CDR1 GTSNPN and CDR2 SVGIG (reference sequence). The CDR3 spans 13 residues. Trimming left V 4 bases short and J 0 bases short, with 4 bases between. CDR3 DNA: TGTGCCTGGAAAAACTCTGGGGCCAACGTCCTGACTTTC. The encoded protein is CAWKNSGANVLTF. The full variable domain, with the rest looked up from reference TRBV30 and TRBJ2-6, is SQTIHQWPATLVQPVGSPLSLECTVEGTSNPNLYWYRQAAGRGLQLLFYSVGIGQISSEVPQNLSASRPQDRQFILSSKKLLLSDSGFYLCAWKNSGANVLTFGAGSRLTVL.

The genes are TRBV7-3 and TRBJ2-3; 10 bases fit TRBD2. Trimming removed 4 bases from V and 12 bases from J; junction bases left unmatched: 34. The germline CDR1 and CDR2 sequences are SGHTA and FQGTGA. The CDR3 is 22 amino acids. CDR3 region: CASSSTSGRRKPLRSIYTSQYF. The CDR3 DNA sequence: TGTGCCAGCAGCTCGACTAGCGGGCGGAGGAAACCCCTACGCAGTATTTACACAAGCCAGTATTTT.

V and J are TRBV18 and TRBJ2-3, with a weak D call TRBD2 (5 bases). The CDR3 contains 16 residues. V was trimmed by 3 bases and J by 2 bases, leaving 15 bases between them. The germline V gene has CDR1 KGHSH and CDR2 LQKENI. The CDR3 DNA sequence: TGTGCCAGCTCACCGGAACGGCGGGCCACCACAGATACGCAGTATTTT. It encodes CASSPERRATTDTQYF.

V and J are TRBV2 and TRBJ1-1; unclear D gene. Trimming took off 2 bases at V and 3 bases at J, with 10 bases between the two ends. This CDR3 is 14 amino acids long. Germline CDR1 and CDR2: SNHLY and FYNNEI. CDR3 region: CASSEIIGYTEAFF. For the CDR3, the DNA is TGTGCCAGCAGTGAAATCATTGGGTACACTGAAGCTTTCTTT.

The chain combines TRBV30 with TRBJ1-4; D not resolved. Trimming left V 3 bases short and J 14 bases short, with 13 bases between. The CDR3 runs 11 residues. Germline CDR1 and CDR2: GTSNPN and SVGIG (reference sequence). The CDR3 is CAWSSGQLLFF. For the CDR3, the DNA is TGTGCCTGGAGCTCCGGCCAACTTCTGTTTTTT.

The chain joins TRBV7-9 to TRBJ2-3; D gene ambiguous. Trimming pared 4 bases from V and 5 bases from J, leaving 10 bases between. The CDR3 consists of 13 residues. Germline CDR1 SEHNR, CDR2 FQNEAQ (reference sequence). Here the CDR3 DNA reads TGTGCCAGCAGCTCCGGGCCAATAGATACGCAGTATTTT. This encodes CASSSGPIDTQYF.

This rearrangement joins TRBV9 to TRBJ2-7, with TRBD2 as a possible D gene (6 bases). The CDR3 consists of 18 residues. The V end lost 4 bases, the J end lost 2 bases, and 25 bases lay between the germline ends. Germline CDR1 reads SGDLS; CDR2 reads YYNGEE. The DNA for the CDR3 is TGTGCCAGCAGCCCCACGAGAGGTTTAGGAGGGCGGGCCTACGAGCAGTACTTC. This sequence encodes CASSPTRGLGGRAYEQYF.

The chain recombines TRBV29-1 with TRBJ2-5; tentative D call: TRBD2 (5 bases). Germline loops: CDR1 SQVTM, CDR2 ANQGSEA. This CDR3 spans 14 amino acids. Between the trimmed V and J ends, which lost 5 bases and 5 bases, there was a span of 18 bases. CDR3 loop: CSVPMTNTRETQYF. CDR3 nucleotides: TGCAGCGTTCCCATGACTAACACGCGGGAGACCCAGTACTTC.

The gene calls are TRBV7-2 and TRBJ2-7; D possibly corresponds to TRBD1 (6 bases). The germline V and J ends were trimmed by 1 base and 4 bases, with 14 bases remaining between them. The CDR3 runs to 15 residues. Per the germline V gene, CDR1 is SGHTA and CDR2 is FQGNSA. CDR3 region: CASSLVQGLRYEQYF. The CDR3, as DNA: TGTGCCAGCAGCTTAGTTCAGGGGCTAAGGTACGAGCAGTACTTC.

The chain employs TRBV6-4 and TRBJ2-3; 14 bases map to TRBD2. The CDR3 sequence is 18 residues long. CDR1 is MRHNA and CDR2 is SNTAGT in the germline V gene. V was clipped by 2 bases and J by 2 bases; unmatched bases: 6. CDR3 region: CASSDRLAGGFHTDTQYF. Written as DNA, the CDR3 is TGTGCCAGCAGTGACCGACTAGCGGGAGGGTTCCACACAGATACGCAGTATTTT.

This sequence joins TRBV25-1 and TRBJ1-2; 9 bases fit TRBD1. The V and J ends lost 5 bases and 4 bases, in that order; junction bases with no gene match: 5. Germline-derived CDR1 and CDR2 are MGHDK and SYGVNS. This CDR3 has 14 amino acids. In nucleotides, the CDR3 is TGTGCCAGCAGTTTCTCGGACAGGGGCTATGGCTACACCTTC. Translation gives CASSFSDRGYGYTF.

This clone was observed a few times. CDR3 sequence: CASSLVGTGPNQPQHF. The CDR3, as DNA: TGTGCCAGCAGCTTAGTTGGGACAGGCCCTAATCAGCCCCAGCATTTT. The chain has TRBV7-8 and TRBJ1-5, with 8 bases that match TRBD1. The CDR3 loop spans 16 amino acids. Germline V gene sequence: CDR1 SGHVS, CDR2 FQNEAQ. Unmatched junction bases numbered 6, after V lost 1 base and J lost 4 bases. The complete variable domain, with remaining parts taken from reference TRBV7-8 and TRBJ1-5, reads GAGVSQSPRYKVAKRGQDVALRCDPISGHVSLFWYQQALGQGPEFLTYFQNEAQLDKSGLPSDRFFAERPEGSVSTLKIQRTQQEDSAVYLCASSLVGTGPNQPQHFGDGTRLSIL.

The genes are TRBV5-6 and TRBJ2-3, with 8 nucleotides matching TRBD1. The CDR3 totals 16 residues. Trimming at V came to 4 bases and at J to 1 base, leaving 8 bases not matched to a gene. In germline, CDR1 is SGHDT, CDR2 YYEEEE. CDR3 protein: CASSLLQGEGTDTQYF. DNA for the CDR3: TGTGCCAGCAGCCTCCTACAGGGGGAGGGCACAGATACGCAGTATTTT.

The rearrangement joins TRBV19 to TRBJ1-1, with D unresolved. Trimming stripped 9 bases from V and 1 base from J, with 9 bases between. The germline CDR1 and CDR2 sequences are LNHDA and SQIVND (reference sequence). CDR3 length: 12 residues. The CDR3 DNA sequence: TGTGCCAGCCGGGCGGGGAACACTGAAGCTTTCTTT. It specifies CASRAGNTEAFF.

The CDR3 nucleotides read TGTGCCAGCAGCTTGGATAACCAGCGGGTGTTTTTT. It encodes CASSLDNQRVFF. The V and J genes are TRBV5-6 and TRBJ1-4; D call uncertain. This CDR3 has 12 amino acids. Trimming shortened V by 0 bases and J by 15 bases, and 12 bases separated the two germline ends. The V gene's germline CDR1 is SGHDT and CDR2 YYEEEE.

This clone was observed a single time. This rearrangement joins TRBV28 to TRBJ1-4; possible D gene TRBD1, 6 bases. Germline values: CDR1 MDHEN, CDR2 SYDVKM. The CDR3 consists of 14 residues. The ends were cut back, 5 bases at V and 4 bases at J, with 11 bases in the middle. The CDR3 sequence is CASSTQGLNEKLFF. CDR3 in DNA: TGTGCCAGCAGTACACAGGGACTTAATGAAAAACTGTTTTTT. The entire variable domain, with the rest obtained from reference TRBV28 and TRBJ1-4, is as follows: DVKVTQSSRYLVKRTGEKVFLECVQDMDHENMFWYRQDPGLGLRLIYFSYDVKMKEKGDIPEGYSVSREKKERFSLILESASTNQTSMYLCASSTQGLNEKLFFGSGTQLSVL.